This TCR beta chain was sequenced during a study of T cells in Graves' hyperthyroidism and ophthalmopathy. Amplified TCR beta CDR3 regions derived from RNA transcripts. First-round RT-PCR targeting the TCR CDR3 was performed with the HTBI primer set. Using its own MiXCR run on the multiplex PCR reads, TCRdb lists one record per CDR3 protein. Among some 320,000 distinct CDR3 sequences listed, roughly 13% were seen once. The sample holds many counts of this clonotype. The origin of this receptor is a middle-aged woman with Graves' ophthalmopathy. The specimen was blood.

The CDR3 sequence is CASRRGRITSTDTQYF. The CDR3 DNA reads as TGTGCCAGCAGGAGGGGGCGGATTACTAGCACAGATACGCAGTATTTT. V is TRBV7-8 and J is TRBJ2-3, with 7 nucleotides matching TRBD1. J lost 0 bases, V lost 6 bases, and 9 bases had no gene match. Germline V gives CDR1 SGHVS, CDR2 FQNEAQ. CDR3 length: 16 residues. The variable domain in full, completed from reference TRBV7-8 and TRBJ2-3, reads GAGVSQSPRYKVAKRGQDVALRCDPISGHVSLFWYQQALGQGPEFLTYFQNEAQLDKSGLPSDRFFAERPEGSVSTLKIQRTQQEDSAVYLCASRRGRITSTDTQYFGPGTRLTVL.